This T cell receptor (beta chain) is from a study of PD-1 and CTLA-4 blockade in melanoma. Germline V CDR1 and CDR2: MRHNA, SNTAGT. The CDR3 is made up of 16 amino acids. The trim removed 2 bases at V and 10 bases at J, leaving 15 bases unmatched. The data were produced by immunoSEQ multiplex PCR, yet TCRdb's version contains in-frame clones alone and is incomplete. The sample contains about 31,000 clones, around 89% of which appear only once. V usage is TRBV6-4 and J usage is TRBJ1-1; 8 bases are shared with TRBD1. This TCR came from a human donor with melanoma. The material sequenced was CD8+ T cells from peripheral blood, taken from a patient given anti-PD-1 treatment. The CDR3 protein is CASSDIPGGDIRRAFF. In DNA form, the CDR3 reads TGTGCCAGCAGTGACATCCCAGGGGGCGATATAAGAAGAGCTTTCTTT.